One sample yielded the 12 T cell receptor beta chains listed below, sequenced in a study of blood T cell repertoires in COVID-19. Repertoires were generated with immunoSEQ multiplex PCR, while TCRdb's copy carries only in-frame clones and drops some. The table records 180,000 or so clones, almost 85% of them present only once. The sample comprised PBMCs or T cells enriched from blood (not recorded which). The receptors were sampled from a middle-aged man who had recovered from COVID-19.

The V and J genes are TRBV11-2 and TRBJ2-7; a possible D gene is TRBD1 (5 bases). Germline V CDR1 and CDR2: SGHAT, FQNNGV. V was pared by 1 base and J by 5 bases, with 12 bases between. The CDR3 is made up of 14 amino acids. The CDR3 protein is CASSLVGAQNEQYF. Written as DNA, the CDR3 is TGTGCCAGCAGCTTAGTTGGGGCGCAAAACGAGCAGTACTTC.

The chain employs TRBV20-1 and TRBJ2-5, with TRBD2 matching 7 bases. The germline V gene has CDR1 DFQATT and CDR2 SNEGSKA (reference sequence). The V gene end was trimmed by 3 bases and the J gene end by 5 bases; junction bases not matched to a gene: 12. This CDR3 is 15 amino acids long. Here the CDR3 reads CSASVGGGPGETQYF. As DNA, the CDR3 is TGCAGTGCTAGTGTGGGGGGAGGGCCCGGGGAGACCCAGTACTTC.

The chain links TRBV11-1 to TRBJ2-7; 10 bases map to TRBD1. Trimming removed 5 bases from V and 2 bases from J; junction bases left unmatched: 6. This CDR3 is 15 amino acids long. Germline V lookup: CDR1 SGHAT, CDR2 FQDESV (reference sequence). The CDR3 is CASSHGTGAPYEQYF. The CDR3 nucleotides read TGTGCCAGCAGCCATGGGACAGGGGCCCCCTACGAGCAGTACTTC.

This clone is a singleton in its sample. This chain connects TRBV18 to TRBJ2-7; 12 positions match TRBD2. Germline CDR1 and CDR2: KGHSH and LQKENI. CDR3 size: 17 residues. V lost 1 base to trimming and J lost 7 bases; unmatched junction nucleotides: 11. The CDR3 is CASSPLRLAGGPNEQYF. The CDR3 DNA follows: TGTGCCAGCTCACCACTGCGCCTAGCGGGAGGGCCCAATGAGCAGTACTTC.

V usage is TRBV5-1 and J usage is TRBJ1-1; 7 bases align to TRBD1. Looked up from germline, CDR1 is SGHRS and CDR2 is YFSETQ. The ends lost 4 bases at V and 5 bases at J; junction bases unmatched: 17. This CDR3 region has 17 residues. The CDR3 protein is CASSLWTGRGLMTEAFF. As DNA, the CDR3 is TGCGCCAGCAGCCTTTGGACAGGTCGAGGGTTGATGACTGAAGCTTTCTTT. Full variable domain (missing parts from reference TRBV5-1 and TRBJ1-1): KAGVTQTPRYLIKTRGQQVTLSCSPISGHRSVSWYQQTPGQGLQFLFEYFSETQRNKGNFPGRFSGRQFSNSRSEMNVSTLELGDSALYLCASSLWTGRGLMTEAFFGQGTRLTVV.

The chain is built from TRBV7-9 and TRBJ1-2, with D unresolved. CDR3 length: 10 amino acids. CDR1 is SEHNR and CDR2 is FQNEAQ in the germline V gene (reference sequence). Trimming stripped 9 bases from V and 3 bases from J, with 5 bases between. CDR3 DNA: TGTGCCAGTCGAGACTATGGCTACACCTTC. Encoded protein: CASRDYGYTF.

V and J are TRBV3-1 (or the pseudogene TRBV3-2) and TRBJ2-7; 7 positions match TRBD1. V lost 4 bases to trimming and J lost 6 bases; unmatched junction nucleotides: 12. The CDR3 totals 15 residues. Per the germline V gene, CDR1 is LGHDT and CDR2 is YNNKEL (reference sequence). The CDR3 loop is CASSPTTLTGLEQYF. The CDR3 coding sequence is TGTGCCAGCAGCCCTACAACCTTGACAGGGCTCGAGCAGTACTTC.

This rearrangement joins TRBV9 to TRBJ2-2; 7 bases match TRBD1. J gave up 2 bases and V 2 bases, and 6 bases lay outside the gene matches. The CDR3 has 16 residues. CDR1 and CDR2 (germline): SGDLS, YYNGEE. The DNA of the CDR3 is TGTGCCAGCAGCGTGCCAGGACAGGACAACACCGGGGAGCTGTTTTTT. Its translation: CASSVPGQDNTGELFF.

A few counts support this clone. V gene TRBV29-1 combines with J gene TRBJ1-1; D is undetermined. The germline V gene has CDR1 SQVTM and CDR2 ANQGSEA. Between the trimmed V and J ends, which lost 7 bases and 0 bases, there was a span of 12 bases. CDR3 size: 13 residues. The CDR3, as DNA: TGCAGCGAGGCGGGCGGAATGAACACTGAAGCTTTCTTT. Translation: CSEAGGMNTEAFF.

This clone turned up a few times. This chain uses TRBV15 with TRBJ2-7, with TRBD1 matching 8 bases. This CDR3 is 16 amino acids long. Germline lookup yields CDR1 LNHNV and CDR2 YYDKDF (reference sequence). Trimming took 0 bases from V and 3 from J; bases not matched to a gene: 7. This CDR3 is CATSRDTGGTVYEQYF. The DNA of the CDR3 is TGTGCCACCAGCAGAGATACAGGGGGAACGGTCTACGAGCAGTACTTC.

The chain carries TRBV6-2 or TRBV6-3 and TRBJ2-5; D is uncertain. The germline V gene has CDR1 MNHEY and CDR2 SVGEGT. Trimming took off 2 bases at V and 2 bases at J, with 9 bases between the two ends. This CDR3 region has 14 residues. CDR3 nucleotide sequence: TGTGCCAGCAGTTACGATCCGGGTCAAGAGACCCAGTACTTC. Translated: CASSYDPGQETQYF.

The rearrangement joins TRBV4-2 to TRBJ1-4, with 10 bases lining up with TRBD1. CDR1 LGHNA and CDR2 YNFKEQ come from the germline V gene. This CDR3 contains 15 residues. V shed 5 bases and J 7 bases; nucleotides not matched to a gene: 7. In DNA form, the CDR3 reads TGTGCCAGCAGCGGGACAGGGGACGAAGGTGAAAAACTGTTTTTT. Its translation is CASSGTGDEGEKLFF.